Each of the 26 T cell receptor beta chains below was sequenced from the same sample in a study of blood T cell repertoires in COVID-19. Sequenced by immunoSEQ multiplex PCR; TCRdb stores in-frame clones only, minus some. The sample contains around 700,000 clones, more than 80% of which appear only once. The sample was peripheral blood. The receptors were sampled from a woman between 18 and 30 years old with acute or convalescent COVID-19.

The J gene is TRBJ1-1, the V gene TRBV7-9; tentative D call: TRBD1 (6 bases). V lost 8 bases, J lost 0 bases, and 13 bases lay in between. CDR1 SEHNR and CDR2 FQNEAQ come from the germline V gene (reference sequence). The CDR3 length is 14 residues. CDR3 bases: TGTGCCAGCGGTGTCACAGGGTTGAACACTGAAGCTTTCTTT. This translates into CASGVTGLNTEAFF.

The chain employs TRBV24-1 and TRBJ2-3; 7 positions agree with TRBD2. Germline V gene sequence: CDR1 KGHDR, CDR2 SFDVKD. V dropped 4 bases and J dropped 0; count of bases not matched to a gene: 9. CDR3 length equals 17 residues. The CDR3 here is CATSDPRLADSTDTQYF. The CDR3, as DNA: TGTGCCACCAGTGACCCCCGCCTAGCGGATAGCACAGATACGCAGTATTTT.

The chain has TRBV30 and TRBJ2-7; TRBD2 matches at 7 bases. Germline CDR1 GTSNPN, CDR2 SVGIG (reference sequence). The junction had 10 bases not matched to a gene; V was cut back by 0 bases and J by 11 bases. The CDR3 is made up of 13 amino acids. The CDR3 DNA is TGTGCCTGGAGTGTACAAGCAATTCGGGGGGAGTACTTC. Protein sequence: CAWSVQAIRGEYF.

A note on this clone: Other DNA sequences in the same sample also yield this CDR3. The gene calls are TRBV14 and TRBJ2-7, with D unresolved. CDR3 length: 11 residues. Germline CDR1 SGHDN, CDR2 FVKESK. The V and J ends lost 4 bases and 3 bases respectively, with 4 bases between them. CDR3 nucleotide sequence: TGTGCCAGCAGCCCAGGCTACGAGCAGTACTTC. Amino acid sequence: CASSPGYEQYF.

This clone was found once. The gene calls are TRBV30 and TRBJ2-7; a possible D gene is TRBD2 (7 bases). This CDR3 has 13 residues. The germline V gene has CDR1 GTSNPN and CDR2 SVGIG (reference sequence). Trimming removed 0 bases at V and 6 bases at J, with 12 bases between. The CDR3 DNA follows: TGTGCCTGGAGTGTGCGGGGGCGGGGCGAGCAGTACTTC. Amino acids: CAWSVRGRGEQYF.

The count of this clone is one. The chain links TRBV9 to TRBJ1-2; 7 bases line up with TRBD1. Germline V gene lookup returns CDR1 SGDLS and CDR2 YYNGEE. This CDR3 region has 14 residues. With 3 bases clipped from V and 2 bases from J, the junction kept 4 bases outside the gene matches. The CDR3 reads CASSAAGGNYGYTF. CDR3 nucleotide sequence: TGTGCCAGCAGCGCCGCAGGGGGAAACTATGGCTACACCTTC.

J is TRBJ2-7 and V is TRBV5-4; the match to TRBD1 covers 8 bases. The germline V gene encodes CDR1 SGHNT and CDR2 YYREEE (reference sequence). V lost 4 bases to trimming and J lost 3 bases; unmatched junction nucleotides: 3. The CDR3 extends over 13 amino acids. This chain's CDR3 is CASSVDRGYEQYF. In DNA form, the CDR3 reads TGTGCCAGCAGCGTCGACAGGGGCTACGAGCAGTACTTC.

This clone was seen only once. V is TRBV6-4 and J is TRBJ2-1, with TRBD1 matching 7 bases. This CDR3 spans 15 amino acids. Germline assignment: CDR1 MRHNA and CDR2 SNTAGT. Trimming removed 3 bases from V and 4 bases from J; junction bases left unmatched: 6. CDR3 sequence reads: CASSESDREYNEQFF. The CDR3 DNA sequence: TGTGCCAGCAGTGAAAGCGACAGGGAATACAATGAGCAGTTCTTC.

The chain joins TRBV21-1 to TRBJ1-1; TRBD1 is taken as the D call from the table, unchecked against the DNA. TRBV21-1 is designated a pseudogene. The CDR3 loop spans 18 amino acids. CDR3 protein: CASSKGKTGNKEMIGAFF. DNA for the CDR3: TGTGCCAGCAGCAAAGGGAAGACAGGGAATAAGGAGATGATTGGAGCTTTCTTT.

V gene TRBV12-5 combines with J gene TRBJ1-5; no definite D call. V lost 0 bases and J lost 6, with 15 bases in between. CDR1 and CDR2 from the germline V gene are LGHNT and FRNRAP. This CDR3 has 16 residues. Here the CDR3 reads CASGLVPGKLVQPQHF. The CDR3 nucleotides read TGTGCTAGTGGTTTGGTTCCGGGGAAGCTCGTTCAGCCCCAGCATTTT.

The chain uses TRBV6-6 and TRBJ2-5; tentative D call: TRBD1 (5 bases). CDR1 and CDR2 (germline): MNHNY, SVGAGI (reference sequence). The V gene lost 6 bases and the J gene lost 2 bases, with 22 bases spanning the gap. This CDR3 is built from 17 residues. The CDR3 nucleotides read TGTGCCAGCAGCCGATCGCCGGTGAGGAAGGGGCAAGAGACCCAGTACTTC. Translated: CASSRSPVRKGQETQYF.

V gene TRBV7-2 combines with J gene TRBJ2-1; TRBD1 is a possible D gene (5 bases). The CDR3 runs 14 residues. Trimming took off 7 bases at V and 5 bases at J, with 15 bases between the two ends. Germline loops: CDR1 SGHTA, CDR2 FQGNSA. CDR3 nucleotides: TGTGCCAGCACCCGGGTGGGCAGGGACAATGAGCAGTTCTTC. Protein sequence: CASTRVGRDNEQFF.

The V and J genes are TRBV5-5 and TRBJ1-5; 7 positions agree with TRBD1. V was clipped by 4 bases and J by 1 base; unmatched bases: 5. Germline V gene sequence: CDR1 SGHKS, CDR2 YYEKEE (reference sequence). CDR3 length equals 15 residues. The CDR3 DNA follows: TGTGCCAGCAGCCCGCCGGGACAGAGCAATCAGCCCCAGCATTTT. Translation: CASSPPGQSNQPQHF.

Details on this clone: Other DNA sequences in this sample translate to the same CDR3. The J gene is TRBJ1-1, the V gene TRBV9, with D perhaps matching TRBD1 (6 bases). Germline V gene lookup returns CDR1 SGDLS and CDR2 YYNGEE. This CDR3 comprises 14 residues. Trimming removed 3 bases from V and 3 bases from J, with 12 bases in between. CDR3 loop: CASSETGSDTEAFF. The CDR3 nucleotides read TGTGCCAGCAGCGAGACAGGTTCAGACACTGAAGCTTTCTTT.

The chain employs TRBV7-8 and TRBJ1-3, with D maybe TRBD1 (5 bases). V shed 3 bases and J shed 7 bases, with 19 bases lying between them. The germline V gene encodes CDR1 SGHVS and CDR2 FQNEAQ. This CDR3 has 16 residues. The CDR3, as DNA: TGTGCCAGCAGCTTCCCCAAGACAGACGGAATTAACACCATATATTTT. This gives the protein CASSFPKTDGINTIYF.

Only one count was recorded for this clone. The chain joins TRBV21-1 to TRBJ2-7; the D call TRBD2 from the table was never checked on the DNA. TRBV21-1 is reported as a pseudogene. The CDR3 totals 15 residues. CDR3 sequence reads: CASSKEAGGFYEQYF. CDR3 coding DNA: TGTGCCAGCAGCAAAGAAGCGGGGGGCTTCTACGAGCAGTACTTC.

This chain links TRBV27 with TRBJ1-2; TRBD1 is a possible D gene (5 bases). Germline lookup yields CDR1 MNHEY and CDR2 SMNVEV (reference sequence). The CDR3 length is 14 residues. Trimming left V 2 bases short and J 2 bases short, with 9 bases between. The CDR3 DNA reads as TGTGCCAGCAGTTTACGGGGGACCAACTATGGCTACACCTTC. Translation gives CASSLRGTNYGYTF.

This chain joins TRBV29-1 and TRBJ1-2; 9 bases line up with TRBD1. CDR1 SQVTM and CDR2 ANQGSEA come from the germline V gene. V was pared by 7 bases and J by 2 bases, with 5 bases of the junction left unmatched. The CDR3 contains 13 residues. CDR3 nucleotide sequence: TGCAGCGCCTGGACAGGGGACAACTATGGCTACACCTTC. Amino acid sequence: CSAWTGDNYGYTF. The entire variable domain, with the rest obtained from reference TRBV29-1 and TRBJ1-2, is as follows: SAVISQKPSRDICQRGTSLTIQCQVDSQVTMMFWYRQQPGQSLTLIATANQGSEATYESGFVIDKFPISRPNLTFSTLTVSNMSPEDSSIYLCSAWTGDNYGYTFGSGTRLTVV.

This clone occurred once. The chain carries TRBV11-3 and TRBJ1-5, with TRBD1 identical over 12 bases. This CDR3 contains 16 residues. V lost 6 bases, J lost 7 bases, and 10 bases stayed unmatched. Germline values: CDR1 SGHNT, CDR2 YENEEA. The CDR3, as DNA: TGTGCCAGCAGGCCAACCGGGACAGGGGGCGCCCAGCCCCAGCATTTT. This encodes CASRPTGTGGAQPQHF. The complete variable domain, with remaining parts taken from reference TRBV11-3 and TRBJ1-5, reads EAGVVQSPRYKIIEKKQPVAFWCNPISGHNTLYWYLQNLGQGPELLIRYENEEAVDDSQLPKDRFSAERLKGVDSTLKIQPAELGDSAVYLCASRPTGTGGAQPQHFGDGTRLSIL.

This rearrangement joins TRBV15 to TRBJ2-7; unclear D gene. The CDR3 covers 11 residues. V lost 6 bases and J 4 bases, leaving 7 bases between the germline ends. Per germline, CDR1 LNHNV and CDR2 YYDKDF (reference sequence). The CDR3 loop reads CATSDTYEQYF. CDR3 DNA sequence: TGTGCCACCAGTGACACATACGAGCAGTACTTC.

The chain carries TRBV30 and TRBJ1-2, with 8 bases lining up with TRBD1. Unmatched junction bases numbered 8, after V lost 0 bases and J lost 8 bases. From germline, CDR1 is GTSNPN and CDR2 SVGIG (reference sequence). This CDR3 is built from 14 residues. The DNA for the CDR3 is TGTGCCTGGAGTGTGACGGACAGGGTGGGCGGCTACACCTTC. As protein: CAWSVTDRVGGYTF.

The CDR3 is CASSLSPLQETQYF. Here the CDR3 DNA reads TGTGCCAGCAGCTTAAGCCCTCTCCAAGAGACCCAGTACTTC. This chain connects TRBV11-2 to TRBJ2-5; D remains ambiguous. This CDR3 has 14 residues. The germline V gene encodes CDR1 SGHAT and CDR2 FQNNGV. The V end was cut by 2 bases, the J end by 1 base, with 8 bases between.

The V gene is TRBV10-3, the J gene TRBJ2-1, with 7 bases lining up with TRBD1. Trimming at V came to 6 bases and at J to 2 bases, leaving 7 bases not matched to a gene. The CDR3 spans 15 residues. Per germline, CDR1 ENHRY and CDR2 SYGVKD. The CDR3 region has the DNA TGTGCCATCAGCCTGGGACAGCTACCCTACAATGAGCAGTTCTTC. Amino acid sequence: CAISLGQLPYNEQFF.

This clone was counted a single time. The chain links TRBV9 to TRBJ1-2, with 8 bases fitting TRBD1. Trimming at V came to 2 bases and at J to 7 bases, leaving 1 base not matched to a gene. Per the germline V gene, CDR1 is SGDLS and CDR2 is YYNGEE. The CDR3 spans 12 residues. CDR3 residues: CASSVTGGGYTF. CDR3 sequence (DNA): TGTGCCAGCAGCGTTACAGGGGGTGGCTACACCTTC.

The V and J genes are TRBV6-5 and TRBJ1-6; D possibly corresponds to TRBD1 (5 bases). CDR3 length equals 15 residues. Trimming took 0 bases from V and 8 from J, leaving 11 bases between them. CDR1 and CDR2 (germline): MNHEY, SVGAGI. The CDR3 protein is CASSYSRDSDSPLHF. In nucleotides, the CDR3 is TGTGCCAGCAGTTACTCCCGGGACTCTGATTCACCCCTCCACTTT.

The CDR3 spells CATSRSQISGNTIYF. The CDR3 nucleotides read TGTGCCACCAGCAGATCCCAAATCTCTGGAAACACCATATATTTT. J is TRBJ1-3 and V is TRBV15, with D hard to call. V lost 2 bases and J lost 0, with 8 bases in between. This CDR3 has 15 amino acids. The germline V gene has CDR1 LNHNV and CDR2 YYDKDF (reference sequence).